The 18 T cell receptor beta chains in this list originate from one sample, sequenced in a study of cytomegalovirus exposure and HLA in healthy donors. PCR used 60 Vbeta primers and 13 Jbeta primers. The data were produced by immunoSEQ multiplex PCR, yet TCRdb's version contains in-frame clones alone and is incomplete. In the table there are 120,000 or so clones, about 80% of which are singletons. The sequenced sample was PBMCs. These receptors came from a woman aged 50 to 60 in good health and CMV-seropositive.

The CDR3 here is CASRPGGSTGELFF. Here the CDR3 DNA reads TGTGCCAGCAGGCCGGGGGGGAGCACCGGGGAGCTGTTTTTT. The chain is built from TRBV2 and TRBJ2-2; TRBD2 matches 8 bases. V lost 6 bases, J lost 4 bases, and 4 bases stayed unmatched. The germline CDR1 and CDR2 sequences are SNHLY and FYNNEI. The CDR3 is 14 residues long.

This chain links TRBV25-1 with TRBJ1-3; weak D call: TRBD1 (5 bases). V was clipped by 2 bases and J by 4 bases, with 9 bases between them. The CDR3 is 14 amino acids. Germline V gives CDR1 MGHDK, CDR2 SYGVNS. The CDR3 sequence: CASSEPGWGNTIYF. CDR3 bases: TGTGCCAGCAGTGAACCAGGGTGGGGAAACACCATATATTTT. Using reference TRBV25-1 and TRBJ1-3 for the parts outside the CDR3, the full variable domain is EADIYQTPRYLVIGTGKKITLECSQTMGHDKMYWYQQDPGMELHLIHYSYGVNSTEKGDLSSESTVSRIRTEHFPLTLESARPSHTSQYLCASSEPGWGNTIYFGEGSWLTVV.

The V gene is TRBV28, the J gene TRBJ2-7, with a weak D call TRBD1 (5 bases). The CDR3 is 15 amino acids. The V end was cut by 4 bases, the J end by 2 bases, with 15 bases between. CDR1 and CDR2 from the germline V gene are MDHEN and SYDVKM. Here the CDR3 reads CASSSVGAVAYEQYF. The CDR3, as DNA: TGTGCCAGCAGTTCCGTTGGGGCGGTAGCCTACGAGCAGTACTTC.

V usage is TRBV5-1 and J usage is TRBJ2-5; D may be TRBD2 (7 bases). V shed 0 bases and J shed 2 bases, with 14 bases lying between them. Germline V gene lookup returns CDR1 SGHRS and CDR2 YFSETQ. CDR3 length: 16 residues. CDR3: CASSLGGLAVQETQYF. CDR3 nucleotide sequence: TGCGCCAGCAGCTTGGGGGGGCTAGCGGTTCAAGAGACCCAGTACTTC.

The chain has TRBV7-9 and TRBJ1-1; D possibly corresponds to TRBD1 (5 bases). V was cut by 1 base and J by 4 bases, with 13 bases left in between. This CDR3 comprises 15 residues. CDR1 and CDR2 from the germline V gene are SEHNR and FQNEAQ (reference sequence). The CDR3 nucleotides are TGTGCCAGCAGCTTAGGGGGCGGGGGGGTCACTGAAGCTTTCTTT. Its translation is CASSLGGGGVTEAFF.

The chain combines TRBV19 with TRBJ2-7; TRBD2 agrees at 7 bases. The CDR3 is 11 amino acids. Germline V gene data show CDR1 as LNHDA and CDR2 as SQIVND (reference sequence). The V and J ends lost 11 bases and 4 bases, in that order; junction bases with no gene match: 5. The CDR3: CAASGGYEQYF. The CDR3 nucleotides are TGTGCCGCTTCGGGAGGTTACGAGCAGTACTTC.

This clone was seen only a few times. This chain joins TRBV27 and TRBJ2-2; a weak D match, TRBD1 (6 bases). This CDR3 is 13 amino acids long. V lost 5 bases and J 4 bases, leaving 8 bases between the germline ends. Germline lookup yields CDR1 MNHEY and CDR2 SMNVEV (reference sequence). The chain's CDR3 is CASSEGGTGELFF. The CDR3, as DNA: TGTGCCAGCAGTGAAGGGGGCACCGGGGAGCTGTTTTTT.

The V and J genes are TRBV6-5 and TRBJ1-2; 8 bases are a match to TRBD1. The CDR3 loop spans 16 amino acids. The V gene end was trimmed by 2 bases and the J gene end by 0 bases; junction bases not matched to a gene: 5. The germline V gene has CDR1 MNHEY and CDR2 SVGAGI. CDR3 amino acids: CASSYRGQGPNYGYTF. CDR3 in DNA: TGTGCCAGCAGTTACCGAGGACAGGGACCTAACTATGGCTACACCTTC.

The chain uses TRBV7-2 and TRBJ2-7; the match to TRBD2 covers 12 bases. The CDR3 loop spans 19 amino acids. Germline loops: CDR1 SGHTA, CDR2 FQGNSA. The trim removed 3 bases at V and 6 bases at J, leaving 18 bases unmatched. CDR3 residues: CASSFAPPLLAGGQFEQYF. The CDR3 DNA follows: TGTGCCAGCAGCTTTGCGCCACCCTTACTAGCGGGGGGTCAGTTCGAGCAGTACTTC.

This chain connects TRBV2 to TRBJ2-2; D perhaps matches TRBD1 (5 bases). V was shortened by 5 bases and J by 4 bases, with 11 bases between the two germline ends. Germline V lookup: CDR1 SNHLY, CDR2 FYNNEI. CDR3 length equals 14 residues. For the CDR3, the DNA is TGTGCCAGCAGTACGAAAGGGGCCACCGGGGAGCTGTTTTTT. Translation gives CASSTKGATGELFF.

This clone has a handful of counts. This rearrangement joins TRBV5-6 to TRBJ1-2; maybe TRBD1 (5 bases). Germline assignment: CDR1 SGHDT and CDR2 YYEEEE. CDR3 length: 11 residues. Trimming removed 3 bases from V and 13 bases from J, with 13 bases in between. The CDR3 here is CASSYRRGLTF. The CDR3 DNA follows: TGTGCCAGCAGCTATCGAAGGGGACTCACCTTC.

The CDR3 DNA follows: TGTGCCTCCGGGACAGGGGGCACCTATGGCTACACCTTC. The encoded protein is CASGTGGTYGYTF. V is TRBV28 and J is TRBJ1-2; 12 nucleotides align to TRBD1. J was trimmed by 4 bases and V by 11 bases; bases with no gene match: 5. The CDR3 totals 13 residues. From germline, CDR1 is MDHEN and CDR2 SYDVKM.

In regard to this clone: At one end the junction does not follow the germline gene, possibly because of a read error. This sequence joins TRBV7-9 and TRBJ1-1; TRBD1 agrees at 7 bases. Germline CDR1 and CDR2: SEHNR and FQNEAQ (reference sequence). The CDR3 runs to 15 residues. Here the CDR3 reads CSSSPDRPINTEAFF. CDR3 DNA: TGTTCCAGCAGCCCGGACAGGCCTATAAATACTGAAGCTTTCTTT.

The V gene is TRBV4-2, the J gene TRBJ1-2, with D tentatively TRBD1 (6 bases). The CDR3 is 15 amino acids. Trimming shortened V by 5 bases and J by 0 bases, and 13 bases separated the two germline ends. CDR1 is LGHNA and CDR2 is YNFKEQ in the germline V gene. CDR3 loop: CASSEGGGANYGYTF. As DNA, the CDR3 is TGTGCCAGCAGCGAAGGGGGGGGAGCTAACTATGGCTACACCTTC.

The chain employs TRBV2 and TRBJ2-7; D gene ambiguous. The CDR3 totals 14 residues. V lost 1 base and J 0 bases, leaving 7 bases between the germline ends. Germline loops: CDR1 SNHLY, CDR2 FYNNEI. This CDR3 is CASSEGGLSYEQYF. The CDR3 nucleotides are TGTGCCAGCAGTGAAGGAGGTCTCTCCTACGAGCAGTACTTC.

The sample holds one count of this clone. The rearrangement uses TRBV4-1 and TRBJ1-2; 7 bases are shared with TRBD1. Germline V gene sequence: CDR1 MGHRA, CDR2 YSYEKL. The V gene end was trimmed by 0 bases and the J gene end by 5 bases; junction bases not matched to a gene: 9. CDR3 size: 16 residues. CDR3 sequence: CASSQDSWTGRYGYTF. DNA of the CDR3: TGCGCCAGCAGCCAAGACTCCTGGACAGGTCGTTATGGCTACACCTTC.

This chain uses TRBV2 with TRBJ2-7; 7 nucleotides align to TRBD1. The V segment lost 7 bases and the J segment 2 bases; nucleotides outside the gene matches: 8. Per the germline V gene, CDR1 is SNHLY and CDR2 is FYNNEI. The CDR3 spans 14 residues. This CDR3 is CASMGDSSAYEQYF. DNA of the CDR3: TGTGCCAGCATGGGGGACAGCAGTGCCTACGAGCAGTACTTC.

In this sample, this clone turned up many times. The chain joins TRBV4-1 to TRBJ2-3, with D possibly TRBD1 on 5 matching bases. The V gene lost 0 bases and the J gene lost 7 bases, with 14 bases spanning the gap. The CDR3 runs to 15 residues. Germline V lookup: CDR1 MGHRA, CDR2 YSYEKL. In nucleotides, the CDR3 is TGCGCCAGCAGCCAAGAAAATAATCTGGGGCATACGCAGTATTTT. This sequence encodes CASSQENNLGHTQYF.